Here is one TCR beta chain with its context. What it recognizes is unknown. Template switching created a universal primer site, and the cDNA included unique molecular identifiers. TCRdb reanalysed the 5' RACE reads using MiXCR and keeps one entry per CDR3 protein. The sample yields just over 500,000 distinct CDR3 sequences, 20% to 25% seen once. Trimming cost V 1 base and J 4 bases, with 7 bases left between them. CDR3 size: 13 residues. In germline, CDR1 is LGHNA, CDR2 YSLEER. This entry comes from a study of identical twins. Broader study findings: Conclusions rested on cross-sectional statistics rather than following the same donors.

This sample also belongs to another study, concerning T cells expressing NK-cell markers. Turning to that study: HCMV seropositivity characterized seven of the eight sequenced donors, and seronegativity one.

This chain uses TRBV4-3 with TRBJ1-1, with no clear D. The receptor's source is a woman younger than 35 in good health. The sequenced sample was CD4+ T cells sorted from blood. CDR3 DNA: TGCGCCAGCAGCCAAGTTTTAGGCACTGAAGCTTTCTTT. The encoded protein is CASSQVLGTEAFF.